In this sample, the clone carrying this T cell receptor beta chain turned up a few times. The antigen is not known. These data are taken from a study of T-cell memory formation after mild COVID-19. The wider study: The TCR clusters were mostly specific to one donor.

This CDR3 contains 15 residues. V lost 6 bases and J lost 5, with 20 bases in between. Looked up from germline, CDR1 is KGHSH and CDR2 is LQKENI. Employing constant-segment primers, 5'RACE generated TCR alpha and TCR beta cDNA libraries bearing sample barcodes and UMIs. TCRdb fed the 5' RACE reads into MiXCR, producing one record per CDR3 protein. The table records about 120,000 distinct CDR3 sequences, 22% of them present only once. Study-level findings and limits: Among CD4+ contracting clones, most were CM and EM, and CD8+ ones EMRA.

The sample taken for sequencing was PBMCs or a T cell subset sorted from them (not recorded which). The clonotype was recovered from a man younger than 30 who had mild COVID-19 (a few samples of this study predate the infection). Cell type and time point are not known. V and J are TRBV18 and TRBJ2-7; D possibly uses TRBD1 or TRBD2 (5 bases each). CDR3 sequence: CASSQRRHRGHEQYF. CDR3 nucleotide sequence: TGTGCCAGCTCCCAGCGACGACATCGGGGCCACGAGCAGTACTTC.